This record looks at one T cell receptor (beta chain) sequence and its context. Its antigen is currently unknown. These data come from a study of shared clonotypes between healthy human individuals. For the study at large: Each donor had three CD4 naive, three CD4 memory, two CD8 naive and one CD8 memory plate.

Whole-study results and caveats: Against clonotypes common to all four donors, non-shared ones had lower generation probabilities.

Only in-frame clones appear in the TCRdb table, and some are missing; sequencing was by immunoSEQ multiplex PCR. This sample has some 690,000 clones, with roughly 88% found just once. This clonotype was obtained from a man between 18 and 29 years old in good health. Some clones in this sample may be carry-over from other donors' samples. The material sequenced was memory CD8+ T cells from PBMCs. Subset here: CD45RO+ cells pooled with CCR7-negative TemRA cells.

The CDR3, as DNA: TGTGCCAGCAGAGAGGAGGGGTACGAGCAGTACTTC. Residues: CASREEGYEQYF. This chain connects TRBV5-5 to TRBJ2-7; tentative D call: TRBD2 (6 bases). CDR1 is SGHKS and CDR2 is YYEKEE in the germline V gene (reference sequence). CDR3 size: 12 residues. V dropped 5 bases and J dropped 4 bases, with 10 bases sitting between them.